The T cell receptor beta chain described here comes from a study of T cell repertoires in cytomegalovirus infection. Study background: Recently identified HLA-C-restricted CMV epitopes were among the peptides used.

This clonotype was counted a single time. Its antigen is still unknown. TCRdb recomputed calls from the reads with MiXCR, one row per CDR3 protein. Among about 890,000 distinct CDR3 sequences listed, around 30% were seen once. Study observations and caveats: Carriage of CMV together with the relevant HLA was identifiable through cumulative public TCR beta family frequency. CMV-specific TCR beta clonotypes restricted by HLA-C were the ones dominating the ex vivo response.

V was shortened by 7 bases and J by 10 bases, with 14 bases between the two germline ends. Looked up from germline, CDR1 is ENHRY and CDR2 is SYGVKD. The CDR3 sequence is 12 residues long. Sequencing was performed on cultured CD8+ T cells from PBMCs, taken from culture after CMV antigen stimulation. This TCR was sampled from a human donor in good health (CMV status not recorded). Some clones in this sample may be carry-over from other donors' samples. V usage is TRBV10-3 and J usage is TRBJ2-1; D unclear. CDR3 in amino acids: CAITERVGEQFF. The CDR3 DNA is TGTGCCATCACCGAAAGGGTGGGGGAGCAGTTCTTC.